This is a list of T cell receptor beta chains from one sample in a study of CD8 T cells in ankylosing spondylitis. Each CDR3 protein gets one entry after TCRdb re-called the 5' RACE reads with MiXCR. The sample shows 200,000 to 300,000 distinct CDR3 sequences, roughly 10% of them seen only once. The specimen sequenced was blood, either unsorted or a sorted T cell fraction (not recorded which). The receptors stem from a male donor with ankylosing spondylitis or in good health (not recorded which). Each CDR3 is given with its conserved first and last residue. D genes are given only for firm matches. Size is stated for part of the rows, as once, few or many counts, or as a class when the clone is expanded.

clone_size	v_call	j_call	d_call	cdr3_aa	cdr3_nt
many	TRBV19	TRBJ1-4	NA	CASTQSSATNEKLFF	TGTGCCAGTACTCAAAGTTCGGCAACTAATGAAAAACTGTTTTTT
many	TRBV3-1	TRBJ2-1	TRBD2	CASSPTGRQQFF	TGTGCCAGCAGTCCCACCGGGAGGCAGCAGTTCTTC
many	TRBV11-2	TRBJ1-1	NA	CASSPGWNAFF	TGTGCCAGCAGCCCCGGATGGAATGCTTTCTTT
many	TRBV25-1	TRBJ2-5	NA	CATSPGAQGETQYF	TGTGCCACTTCACCAGGGGCCCAGGGAGAGACCCAGTACTTC
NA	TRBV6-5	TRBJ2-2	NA	CASSYSATGVTGELFF	TGTGCCAGCAGTTACTCGGCGACAGGAGTCACCGGGGAGCTGTTTTTT
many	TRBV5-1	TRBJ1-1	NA	CASRDSMNTEAFF	TGCGCCAGCAGGGACAGCATGAACACTGAAGCTTTCTTT
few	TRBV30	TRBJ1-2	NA	CAWSSGTQARGYTF	TGTGCCTGGAGCTCTGGGACCCAGGCGAGGGGCTACACCTTC
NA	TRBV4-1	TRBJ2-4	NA	CASSQVLGWQYF	TGCGCCAGCAGCCAAGTCCTCGGGTGGCAGTACTTC
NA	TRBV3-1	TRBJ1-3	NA	CASSQALAGNTIYF	TGTGCCAGCAGCCAAGCCCTGGCTGGAAACACCATATATTTT
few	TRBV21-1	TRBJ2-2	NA	CASIPGRGGTGELFF	TGTGCCAGCATCCCAGGCCGGGGAGGGACCGGGGAGCTGTTTTTT
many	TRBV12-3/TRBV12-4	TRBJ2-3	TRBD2	CASRLSGPTDTQYF	TGTGCCAGCAGGCTTAGCGGGCCCACAGATACGCAGTATTTT
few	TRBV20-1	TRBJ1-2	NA	CSARAGGGYGYTF	TGCAGTGCTAGAGCGGGAGGGGGCTATGGCTACACCTTC
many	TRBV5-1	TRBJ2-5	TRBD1	CASSTGTGWEEAQYF	TGCGCCAGCAGCACCGGGACAGGGTGGGAAGAGGCCCAGTACTTC
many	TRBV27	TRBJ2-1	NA	CASSLYRYNEQFF	TGTGCCAGCAGTTTATACAGATACAATGAGCAGTTCTTC
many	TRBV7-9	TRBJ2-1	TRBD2	CASSAQLLAGGPNEQFF	TGTGCCAGCAGCGCGCAGCTCCTAGCGGGAGGGCCCAATGAGCAGTTCTTC
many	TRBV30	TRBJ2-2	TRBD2	CAWSVGTSDTGELFF	TGTGCCTGGAGTGTAGGGACTAGCGACACCGGGGAGCTGTTTTTT
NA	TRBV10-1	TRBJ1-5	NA	CASSDPPPREEYNQPQHF	TGCGCCAGCAGTGACCCTCCCCCCAGGGAGGAATACAATCAGCCCCAGCATTTT
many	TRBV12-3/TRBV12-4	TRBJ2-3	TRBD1	CASSSGQGGTDTQYF	TGTGCCAGCAGTTCAGGACAGGGTGGCACAGATACGCAGTATTTT
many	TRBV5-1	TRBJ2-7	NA	CASSSNPYDSEQYF	TGCGCCAGCAGCTCCAATCCGTATGACAGCGAGCAGTACTTC
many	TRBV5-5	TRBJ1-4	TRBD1	CASSLEGTGDEKLFF	TGTGCCAGCAGCTTGGAGGGGACAGGGGATGAAAAACTGTTTTTT
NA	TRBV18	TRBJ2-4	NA	CASSPPANIQYF	TGTGCCAGCTCACCACCTGCAAACATTCAGTACTTC
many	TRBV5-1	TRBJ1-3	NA	CASSLDSLSSGNTIYF	TGCGCCAGCAGCTTGGACAGCCTTAGCTCTGGAAACACCATATATTTT
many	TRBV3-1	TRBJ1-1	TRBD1	CASRRSGQGGNTEAFF	TGTGCCAGCAGGCGGAGCGGACAGGGCGGAAACACTGAAGCTTTCTTT
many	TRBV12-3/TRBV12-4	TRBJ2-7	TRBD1	CASRGRTGYEQYF	TGTGCCAGCAGGGGCCGGACAGGCTACGAGCAGTACTTC
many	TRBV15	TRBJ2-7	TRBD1	CATSSAPGTGLEEQYF	TGTGCCACCAGCAGTGCCCCCGGGACAGGGCTTGAGGAGCAGTACTTC
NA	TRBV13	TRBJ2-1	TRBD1	CASSLNRGDDNEQFF	TGTGCCAGCAGCTTAAACAGGGGGGACGACAATGAGCAGTTCTTC
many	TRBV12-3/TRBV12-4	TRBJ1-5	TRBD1	CASSFAPGGFGNQPQHF	TGTGCCAGCAGTTTCGCCCCAGGGGGGTTCGGCAATCAGCCCCAGCATTTT
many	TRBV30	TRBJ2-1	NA	CAWRAYIGNEQFF	TGTGCCTGGAGAGCTTACATAGGCAATGAGCAGTTCTTC
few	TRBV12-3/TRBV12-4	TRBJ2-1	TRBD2	CASSAGTRFEQFF	TGTGCCAGCAGTGCCGGGACTAGATTTGAGCAGTTCTTC
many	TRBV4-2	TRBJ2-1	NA	CASSQGVRGEQFF	TGTGCCAGCAGCCAAGGGGTTAGAGGCGAGCAGTTCTTC
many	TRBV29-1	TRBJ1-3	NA	CSVITSTFSGNTIYF	TGCAGCGTAATTACAAGCACCTTCTCTGGAAACACCATATATTTT
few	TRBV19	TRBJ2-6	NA	CASTLGNTGANVLTF	TGTGCCAGTACCCTGGGGAACACAGGGGCCAACGTCCTGACTTTC
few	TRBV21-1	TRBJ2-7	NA	CASALWGGHLSYEQYF	TGTGCCAGCGCCCTCTGGGGGGGGCATCTTTCCTACGAGCAGTACTTC
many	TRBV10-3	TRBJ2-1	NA	CAISELRGRPSNEQFF	TGTGCCATCAGTGAGTTAAGGGGGAGACCCTCCAATGAGCAGTTCTTC